The sequence of this TCR beta chain was determined in a study of cytomegalovirus exposure and HLA in healthy donors. Study as a whole: There were 300 to 400 genotyped donors. Of these, roughly 84% fell in the genetic ancestry cluster associated with self-reported Caucasian donors. Findings and limits, study-wide: It has been reported that TCR beta sequences accurately predicted the HLA-A and HLA-B alleles of most subjects. Trimming of TCR beta V- and J-genes showed a link, identified in a later analysis, to a missense DCLRE1C variant. Researchers reported that three CMV-associated chains were confirmed in vitro as CMV antigen-specific.

The CDR3 runs 17 residues. Amplification used 60 Vbeta primers and 13 Jbeta primers. The protocol was immunoSEQ multiplex PCR, while the TCRdb copy is restricted to in-frame clones and leaves out a portion. This table holds approximately 100,000 clones, 85% to 90% found once. A remark on this clone: Its antigen remains unknown.

This chain connects TRBV21-1 to TRBJ1-6; TRBD1, the table's D call, was not compared with the DNA. TRBV21-1 is deemed a pseudogene. The TCR originated in a young man in good health and CMV-seronegative. The sequenced sample was PBMCs. For the CDR3, the DNA is TGTGCCAGCAGCAAAGGGTTCGGGACAGGGCCGAATTCACCCCTCCACTTT. This translates into CASSKGFGTGPNSPLHF.